This T cell receptor beta chain was documented in a study of blood T cell repertoires in COVID-19. The participants were between about 18 and 90 years old and came from about two dozen US areas. Each participant's cohort was designated according to participant-reported clinical history. Two negative PCRs, clearance, or symptom resolution characterized the recovered Cohort 3 donors. Trimming took 0 bases from V and 8 from J; bases not matched to a gene: 11. The CDR3 is made up of 17 amino acids. In germline, CDR1 is KGHDR, CDR2 SFDVKD. As handled by the study authors: Reference gene primer amplification gave estimated nucleated cell counts. TCRdb's copy holds only in-frame clones and misses some; the assay was immunoSEQ multiplex PCR. Clone size and the V and J calls come from that table; the DNA yielded D and trimming. The sample has hundreds of thousands of clones; roughly 90% are singletons.

This chain uses TRBV24-1 with TRBJ2-1; 8 bases are shared with TRBD2. Specimen: PBMCs or T cells enriched from blood (not recorded which). This receptor was taken from a woman aged 40 to 50 who had recovered from COVID-19. In DNA, the CDR3 is TGTGCCACCAGTGATTTGCCTCGGGGCGGGGGGACCGATGAGCAGTTCTTC. Amino acids: CATSDLPRGGGTDEQFF.